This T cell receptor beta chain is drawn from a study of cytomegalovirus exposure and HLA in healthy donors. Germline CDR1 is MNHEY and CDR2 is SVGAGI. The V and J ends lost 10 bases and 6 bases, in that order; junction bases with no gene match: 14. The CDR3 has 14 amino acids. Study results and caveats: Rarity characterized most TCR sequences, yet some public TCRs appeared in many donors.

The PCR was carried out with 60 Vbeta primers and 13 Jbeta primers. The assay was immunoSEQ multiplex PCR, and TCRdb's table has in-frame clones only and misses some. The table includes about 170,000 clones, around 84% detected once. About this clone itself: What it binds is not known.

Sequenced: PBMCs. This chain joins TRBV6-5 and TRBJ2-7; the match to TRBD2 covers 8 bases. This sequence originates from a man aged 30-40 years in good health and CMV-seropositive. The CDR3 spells CATANLAGKSEQYF. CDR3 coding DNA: TGTGCCACCGCAAATTTAGCGGGAAAGTCCGAGCAGTACTTC.